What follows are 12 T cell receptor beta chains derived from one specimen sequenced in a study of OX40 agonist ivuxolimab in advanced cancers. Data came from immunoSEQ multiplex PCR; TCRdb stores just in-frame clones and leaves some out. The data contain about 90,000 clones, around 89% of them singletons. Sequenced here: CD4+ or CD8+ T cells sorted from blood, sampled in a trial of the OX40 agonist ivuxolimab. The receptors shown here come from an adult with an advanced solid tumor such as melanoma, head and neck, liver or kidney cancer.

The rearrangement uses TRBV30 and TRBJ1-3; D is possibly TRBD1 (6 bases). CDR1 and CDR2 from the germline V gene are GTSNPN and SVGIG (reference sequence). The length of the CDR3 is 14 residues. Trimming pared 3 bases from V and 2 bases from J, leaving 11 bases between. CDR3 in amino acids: CAWRLGGPGNTIYF. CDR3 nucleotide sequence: TGTGCCTGGAGACTTGGGGGCCCTGGAAACACCATATATTTT. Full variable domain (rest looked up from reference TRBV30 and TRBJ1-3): SQTIHQWPATLVQPVGSPLSLECTVEGTSNPNLYWYRQAAGRGLQLLFYSVGIGQISSEVPQNLSASRPQDRQFILSSKKLLLSDSGFYLCAWRLGGPGNTIYFGEGSWLTVV.

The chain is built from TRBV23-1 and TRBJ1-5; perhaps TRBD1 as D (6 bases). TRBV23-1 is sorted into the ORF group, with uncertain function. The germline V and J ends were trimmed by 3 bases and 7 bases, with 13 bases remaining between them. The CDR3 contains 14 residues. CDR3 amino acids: CASSHQTGHQPQHF. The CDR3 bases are TGCGCCAGCAGTCATCAAACAGGGCACCAGCCCCAGCATTTT.

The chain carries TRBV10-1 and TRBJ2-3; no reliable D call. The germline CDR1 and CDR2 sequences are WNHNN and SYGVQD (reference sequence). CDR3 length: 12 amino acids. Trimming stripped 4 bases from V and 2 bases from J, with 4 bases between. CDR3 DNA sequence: TGCGCCAGCAGTGGCCTCACAGATACGCAGTATTTT. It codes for CASSGLTDTQYF.

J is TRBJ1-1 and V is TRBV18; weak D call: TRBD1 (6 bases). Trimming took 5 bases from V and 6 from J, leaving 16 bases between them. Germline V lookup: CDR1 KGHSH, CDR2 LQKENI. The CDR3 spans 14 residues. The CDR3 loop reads CASSFLRTEAEAFF. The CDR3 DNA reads TGTGCCAGCTCATTCCTCAGGACAGAGGCTGAAGCTTTCTTT.

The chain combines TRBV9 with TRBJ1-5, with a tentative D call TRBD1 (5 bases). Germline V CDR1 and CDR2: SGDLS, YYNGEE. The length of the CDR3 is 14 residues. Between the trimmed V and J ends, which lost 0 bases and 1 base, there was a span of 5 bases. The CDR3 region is CASSVGGSNQPQHF. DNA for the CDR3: TGTGCCAGCAGCGTAGGGGGCAGCAATCAGCCCCAGCATTTT.

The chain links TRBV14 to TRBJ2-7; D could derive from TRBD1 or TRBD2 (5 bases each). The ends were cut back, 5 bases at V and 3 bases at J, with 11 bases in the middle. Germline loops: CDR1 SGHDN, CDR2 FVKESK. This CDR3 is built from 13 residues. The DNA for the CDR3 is TGTGCCAGCAGCTACGGGGCTCTCTACGAGCAGTACTTC. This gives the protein CASSYGALYEQYF.

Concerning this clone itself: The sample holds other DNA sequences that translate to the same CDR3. In nucleotides, the CDR3 is TGTGCCAGCAGCTTAGGCAGCTACGAGCAGTACTTC. It is translated as CASSLGSYEQYF. The chain links TRBV7-9 to TRBJ2-7; D unclear. V was pared by 1 base and J by 3 bases, with 4 bases between. Germline CDR1 SEHNR, CDR2 FQNEAQ (reference sequence). There are 12 residues in the CDR3. The whole variable domain, remainder taken from reference TRBV7-9 and TRBJ2-7, is DTGVSQNPRHKITKRGQNVTFRCDPISEHNRLYWYRQTLGQGPEFLTYFQNEAQLEKSRLLSDRFSAERPKGSFSTLEIQRTEQGDSAMYLCASSLGSYEQYFGPGTRLTVT.

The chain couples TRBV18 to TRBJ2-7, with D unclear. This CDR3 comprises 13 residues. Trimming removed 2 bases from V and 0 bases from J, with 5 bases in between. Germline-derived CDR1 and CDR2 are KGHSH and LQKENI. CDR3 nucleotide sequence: TGTGCCAGCTCACCAGGGCCCTCCTACGAGCAGTACTTC. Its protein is CASSPGPSYEQYF.

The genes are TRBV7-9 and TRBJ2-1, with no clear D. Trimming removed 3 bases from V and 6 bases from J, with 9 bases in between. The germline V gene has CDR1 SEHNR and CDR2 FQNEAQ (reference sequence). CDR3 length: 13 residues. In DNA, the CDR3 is TGTGCCAGCAGCTTTTCAACGGTCAATGAGCAGTTCTTC. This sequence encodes CASSFSTVNEQFF. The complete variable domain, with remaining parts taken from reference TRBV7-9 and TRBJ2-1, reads DTGVSQNPRHKITKRGQNVTFRCDPISEHNRLYWYRQTLGQGPEFLTYFQNEAQLEKSRLLSDRFSAERPKGSFSTLEIQRTEQGDSAMYLCASSFSTVNEQFFGPGTRLTVL.

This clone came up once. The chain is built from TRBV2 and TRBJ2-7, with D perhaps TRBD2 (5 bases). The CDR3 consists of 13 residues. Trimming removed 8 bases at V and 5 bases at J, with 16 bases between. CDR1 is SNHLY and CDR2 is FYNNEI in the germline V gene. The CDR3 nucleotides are TGTGCCAGCTATGGACTCCCGAGGAACGAGCAGTACTTC. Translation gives CASYGLPRNEQYF. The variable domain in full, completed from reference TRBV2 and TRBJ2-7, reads EPEVTQTPSHQVTQMGQEVILRCVPISNHLYFYWYRQILGQKVEFLVSFYNNEISEKSEIFDDQFSVERPDGSNFTLKIRSTKLEDSAMYFCASYGLPRNEQYFGPGTRLTVT.

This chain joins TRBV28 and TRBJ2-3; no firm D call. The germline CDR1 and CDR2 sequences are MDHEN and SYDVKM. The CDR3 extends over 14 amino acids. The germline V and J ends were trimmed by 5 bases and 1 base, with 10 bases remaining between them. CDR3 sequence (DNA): TGTGCCAGCAGTGCAATCGGAGGCACAGATACGCAGTATTTT. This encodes CASSAIGGTDTQYF.

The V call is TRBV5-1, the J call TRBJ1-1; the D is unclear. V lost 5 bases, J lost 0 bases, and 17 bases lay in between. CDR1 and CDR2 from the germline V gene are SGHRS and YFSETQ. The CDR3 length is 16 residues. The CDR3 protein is CASRVGYSPMNTEAFF. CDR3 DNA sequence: TGCGCCAGCAGGGTTGGGTACAGTCCCATGAACACTGAAGCTTTCTTT.